These T cell receptor beta chains were read from a single sample in a study of shared clonotypes between healthy human individuals. Generated by immunoSEQ multiplex PCR, the TCRdb table keeps only in-frame clones and is missing some. This sample carries fewer than 800,000 clones, 92% of them seen once, and the ten largest clones take 24%. Sequenced material: naive CD8+ T cells sorted from blood. These receptors were taken from a man aged 25-45 years in good health. Each CDR3 is given with its conserved first and last residue. Each record gives: CDR3 length, V gene, clone size, J gene, D gene, CDR3 protein, CDR3 DNA. D genes are given only for firm matches. Expanded clones are given a class, and other clones once, few, many or no size at all.

13,TRBV5-1,-,TRBJ2-7,-,CASQRDRRYEQYF,TGCGCCAGCCAGCGGGACAGGAGGTACGAGCAGTACTTC
16,TRBV4-1,-,TRBJ2-1,-,CASSQETSSSYNEQFF,TGCGCCAGCAGCCAAGAGACTTCGAGCTCCTACAATGAGCAGTTCTTC
18,TRBV9,-,TRBJ2-3,-,CASSPPLDRGTSTDTQYF,TGTGCCAGCAGCCCTCCTTTAGATAGGGGAACCAGCACAGATACGCAGTATTTT
18,TRBV21-1,once,TRBJ1-1,-,CASSKVMVGGHPNTEAFF,TGTGCCAGCAGCAAAGTAATGGTGGGGGGACACCCGAACACTGAAGCTTTCTTT
16,TRBV11-2,-,TRBJ2-3,TRBD2,CASSLTAGGRTDTQYF,TGTGCCAGCAGCTTGACCGCGGGAGGGAGAACAGATACGCAGTATTTT
15,TRBV5-1,-,TRBJ2-2,-,CASSLVAGNTGELFF,TGCGCCAGCAGCTTGGTAGCAGGTAACACCGGGGAGCTGTTTTTT
15,TRBV4-1,-,TRBJ2-2,TRBD1,CASSQGTGNTGELFF,TGCGCCAGCAGCCAGGGGACAGGGAACACCGGGGAGCTGTTTTTT
13,TRBV29-1,-,TRBJ2-7,-,CSVENRNSYEQYF,TGCAGCGTTGAAAACAGGAACTCCTACGAGCAGTACTTC
12,TRBV28,once,TRBJ1-5,-,CASSFIFVPQHF,TGTGCCAGCAGTTTCATCTTTGTGCCCCAGCATTTT
14,TRBV29-1,-,TRBJ1-2,-,CSVVDARGGYGYTF,TGCAGCGTTGTAGATGCCAGGGGAGGCTATGGCTACACCTTC
14,TRBV7-9,once,TRBJ2-3,TRBD2,CASSRTSGSYTQYF,TGTGCCAGCAGCCGGACTAGCGGGAGTTATACGCAGTATTTT
14,TRBV7-7,-,TRBJ2-5,-,CASSTDPGEETQYF,TGTGCCAGCAGCACCGACCCAGGGGAAGAGACCCAGTACTTC
14,TRBV27,-,TRBJ2-7,TRBD1,CASSPTGGLYEQYF,TGTGCCAGCAGCCCGACAGGGGGCCTCTACGAGCAGTACTTC
13,TRBV29-1,-,TRBJ2-7,TRBD1,CSVVRQGSYEQYF,TGCAGCGTTGTAAGACAGGGCTCCTACGAGCAGTACTTC
16,TRBV7-9,once,TRBJ2-2,-,CASSLWSGTNTGELFF,TGTGCCAGCAGCTTATGGTCGGGTACGAACACCGGGGAGCTGTTTTTT
18,TRBV30,once,TRBJ2-7,-,CAWRPTTGAIAPAYEQYF,TGTGCCTGGAGGCCAACAACCGGGGCCATCGCCCCAGCCTACGAGCAGTACTTC
11,TRBV7-6,many,TRBJ2-1,-,CASSPGYEQFF,TGTGCCAGCAGCCCCGGTTACGAGCAGTTCTTC
15,TRBV29-1,-,TRBJ2-7,-,CSVGGPSSAGYEQYF,TGCAGCGTTGGGGGACCTTCCTCCGCGGGGTACGAGCAGTACTTC
13,TRBV27,-,TRBJ1-1,-,CASSLTRVTEAFF,TGTGCCAGCAGTTTGACCCGGGTCACTGAAGCTTTCTTT
15,TRBV5-1,-,TRBJ2-2,TRBD1,CASSLVQGAGGELFF,TGCGCCAGCAGCTTGGTACAGGGGGCCGGCGGGGAGCTGTTTTTT
17,TRBV27,once,TRBJ1-2,TRBD1,CASRKTGGSLDPYGYTF,TGTGCCAGCAGGAAGACAGGGGGCAGTTTAGACCCCTATGGCTACACCTTC
16,TRBV7-9,-,TRBJ2-1,-,CASSSTRGGPHNEQFF,TGTGCCAGCAGCTCGACGAGGGGGGGACCCCACAATGAGCAGTTCTTC
14,TRBV9,-,TRBJ2-4,-,CASSGGTGRDIQYF,TGTGCCAGCAGCGGGGGGACGGGGCGCGACATTCAGTACTTC
14,TRBV29-1,-,TRBJ2-7,-,CSVERGSQWDEQYF,TGCAGCGTTGAGAGGGGGAGCCAGTGGGACGAGCAGTACTTC
17,TRBV4-1,once,TRBJ1-5,TRBD1,CASSLRFETGGNQPQHF,TGCGCCAGCAGCCTCCGATTCGAGACAGGGGGCAATCAGCCCCAGCATTTT
13,TRBV11-3,-,TRBJ2-1,-,CASSLRRNNEQFF,TGTGCCAGCAGCCTAAGACGGAACAATGAGCAGTTCTTC
15,TRBV7-9,-,TRBJ1-1,-,CASSLDGAGNTEAFF,TGTGCCAGCAGCTTAGATGGGGCGGGGAACACTGAAGCTTTCTTT
17,TRBV13,-,TRBJ2-5,TRBD2,CASSSGLAGGLVETQYF,TGTGCCAGCAGCTCCGGACTAGCGGGAGGGCTGGTAGAGACCCAGTACTTC
17,TRBV5-1,once,TRBJ2-3,-,CASSSTRDAQGTDTQYF,TGCGCCAGCAGCAGTACTCGGGACGCCCAGGGTACAGATACGCAGTATTTT
16,TRBV7-9,-,TRBJ1-1,-,CASSLVGRGMNTEAFF,TGTGCCAGCAGCTTAGTAGGGCGCGGAATGAACACTGAAGCTTTCTTT
8,TRBV13,-,TRBJ2-1,-,CASSSQFF,TGTGCCAGCAGCTCTCAGTTCTTC
12,TRBV5-5,-,TRBJ2-7,-,CASSLEAYEQYF,TGTGCCAGCAGCTTGGAGGCCTACGAGCAGTACTTC
11,TRBV11-2,-,TRBJ2-1,-,CASSSIREQFF,TGTGCCAGCAGCTCCATTCGCGAGCAGTTCTTC
14,TRBV4-3,few,TRBJ2-7,TRBD1,CASSQGQGTYEQYF,TGCGCCAGCAGCCAAGGACAGGGGACCTACGAGCAGTACTTC
17,TRBV4-1,-,TRBJ1-3,-,CASSQDLAGSSGNTIYF,TGCGCCAGCAGCCAAGATTTAGCAGGGAGCTCTGGAAACACCATATATTTT
17,TRBV5-5,-,TRBJ1-5,-,CASSFDGTHGSGQPQHF,TGTGCCAGCAGCTTCGACGGGACCCACGGAAGCGGTCAGCCCCAGCATTTT
13,TRBV27,few,TRBJ2-7,-,CASASGLAYEQYF,TGTGCCAGCGCCTCGGGCCTAGCCTACGAGCAGTACTTC
19,TRBV5-1,few,TRBJ2-1,-,CASSLRPTASGGGGYEQFF,TGCGCCAGCAGCTTGCGCCCTACGGCGAGCGGAGGAGGGGGGTATGAGCAGTTCTTC
16,TRBV9,-,TRBJ2-5,-,CASSPQGHRAQETQYF,TGTGCCAGCAGCCCTCAGGGACACAGGGCCCAAGAGACCCAGTACTTC
13,TRBV27,-,TRBJ1-1,-,CASSLLGGGPAFF,TGTGCCAGCAGTTTATTGGGGGGGGGCCCAGCTTTCTTT
14,TRBV6-1,-,TRBJ2-3,TRBD1,CASSSRTGTDTQYF,TGTGCCAGCAGTTCCCGGACAGGAACAGATACGCAGTATTTT
13,TRBV7-3,few,TRBJ2-2,-,CASSPSGTGELFF,TGTGCCAGCAGCCCTAGTGGTACCGGGGAGCTGTTTTTT
14,TRBV7-9,-,TRBJ1-3,-,CASAGVVIGNTIYF,TGTGCCAGCGCAGGGGTAGTCATTGGAAACACCATATATTTT
16,TRBV14,-,TRBJ2-5,TRBD2,CASSQGLAGGLETQYF,TGTGCCAGCAGCCAAGGACTAGCGGGAGGATTAGAGACCCAGTACTTC
13,TRBV13,-,TRBJ1-1,-,CASSSGGASEAFF,TGTGCCAGCAGCTCTGGGGGCGCGTCTGAAGCTTTCTTT
12,TRBV11-2,-,TRBJ2-1,-,CASSLLSNEQFF,TGTGCCAGCAGCCTCCTGAGCAATGAGCAGTTCTTC
13,TRBV25-1,-,TRBJ2-5,-,CASSELGEQTQYF,TGTGCCAGCAGTGAACTCGGGGAACAGACCCAGTACTTC
16,TRBV11-2,-,TRBJ2-7,TRBD2,CASSLGALREDYEQYF,TGTGCCAGCAGCTTAGGGGCTTTGCGGGAGGACTACGAGCAGTACTTC
15,TRBV4-1,few,TRBJ2-7,TRBD2,CASSQVLAGTYEQYF,TGCGCCAGCAGCCAAGTCCTAGCGGGAACCTACGAGCAGTACTTC
16,TRBV7-9,-,TRBJ2-3,TRBD2,CASSDAGRTHTDTQYF,TGTGCCAGCAGCGATGCCGGGAGGACTCACACAGATACGCAGTATTTT
16,TRBV7-6,few,TRBJ2-2,TRBD2,CATSGLAGANTGELFF,TGTGCCACCTCGGGACTAGCGGGAGCAAACACCGGGGAGCTGTTTTTT
14,TRBV29-1,-,TRBJ2-2,-,CSVAGTKNTGELFF,TGCAGCGTCGCCGGGACCAAGAACACCGGGGAGCTGTTTTTT
19,TRBV27,-,TRBJ2-1,TRBD2,CASSFDPTLAGTSYNEQFF,TGTGCCAGCAGTTTTGACCCGACGTTAGCGGGTACCTCGTACAATGAGCAGTTCTTC
16,TRBV21-1,-,TRBJ2-7,-,CASSKNRAPSYYEQYF,TGTGCCAGCAGCAAAAACCGGGCCCCAAGTTACTACGAGCAGTACTTC
15,TRBV28,-,TRBJ1-1,-,CASSLLTNWVLGAFF,TGTGCCAGCAGCCTTCTTACTAACTGGGTACTTGGAGCTTTCTTT
14,TRBV7-3,-,TRBJ2-1,TRBD1,CASSQTGNDNEQFF,TGTGCCAGCAGCCAGACAGGGAATGACAATGAGCAGTTCTTC
14,TRBV5-1,-,TRBJ2-1,-,CASSPGPGRNEQFF,TGCGCCAGCAGCCCCGGGCCCGGGAGAAATGAGCAGTTCTTC
16,TRBV5-5,-,TRBJ1-5,TRBD1,CASRTGGRFSSQPQHF,TGTGCCAGCAGAACAGGGGGAAGGTTTTCATCTCAGCCCCAGCATTTT
20,TRBV27,-,TRBJ2-1,-,CASSRGEQGGYSFSYNEQFF,TGTGCCAGCAGTCGGGGGGAACAGGGCGGTTATTCTTTTTCCTACAATGAGCAGTTCTTC